These 27 T cell receptor beta chains originate from one sample sequenced in a study of T cell repertoires in cytomegalovirus infection. TCRdb re-derived calls from the reads in MiXCR, one entry per CDR3 protein. The table has around 280,000 distinct CDR3 sequences, 9.6% seen once. Sequencing was done on a sample of PBMCs. Every receptor here comes from a human donor in good health (CMV status not recorded). Some clones in this sample may be carry-over from other donors' samples.

The table lists this clonotype with many counts. The chain's CDR3 is CASSTPTGTASTDTQYF. CDR3 DNA: TGTGCCAGCAGTACCCCGACAGGGACAGCTAGCACAGATACGCAGTATTTT. V is TRBV2 and J is TRBJ2-3, with 7 bases fitting TRBD1. The CDR3 has 17 residues. CDR1 SNHLY and CDR2 FYNNEI come from the germline V gene. J was trimmed by 0 bases and V by 5 bases; bases with no gene match: 11.

This clonotype was observed a few times. The rearrangement joins TRBV2 to TRBJ1-2; perhaps TRBD1 as D (5 bases). CDR1 SNHLY and CDR2 FYNNEI come from the germline V gene. Trimming removed 7 bases at V and 4 bases at J, with 10 bases between. The CDR3 has 12 amino acids. The CDR3: CASTGRAYGYTF. CDR3 coding DNA: TGTGCCAGCACGGGCAGGGCCTATGGCTACACCTTC.

In its sample, this clonotype was seen many times. The gene calls are TRBV20-1 and TRBJ2-1, with D maybe TRBD1 (6 bases). Germline loops: CDR1 DFQATT, CDR2 SNEGSKA (reference sequence). CDR3 length: 12 amino acids. V was cut by 3 bases and J by 8 bases, with 11 bases left in between. The chain's CDR3 is CSASPGAYEQFF. The DNA for the CDR3 is TGCAGTGCTAGTCCAGGGGCCTATGAGCAGTTCTTC.

This clonotype was observed many times. V is TRBV5-5 and J is TRBJ2-5, with 7 bases aligning to TRBD1. CDR1 and CDR2 (germline): SGHKS, YYEKEE (reference sequence). The CDR3 has 15 residues. With V trimmed by 1 base and J by 1 base, 4 bases remained unmatched. The CDR3 spells CASSLTGDLQETQYF. CDR3 nucleotide sequence: TGTGCCAGCAGCTTGACAGGGGACCTCCAAGAGACCCAGTACTTC.

This clonotype was seen ten or more times. The chain joins TRBV6-2 or TRBV6-3 to TRBJ2-7; 12 positions agree with TRBD2. With 6 bases clipped from V and 1 base from J, the junction kept 1 base outside the gene matches. This CDR3 has 14 residues. Germline V gene sequence: CDR1 MNHEY, CDR2 SVGEGT. Here the CDR3 reads CASRGLAGSYEQYV. In DNA form, the CDR3 reads TGTGCCAGCAGGGGACTAGCGGGTTCCTACGAGCAGTACGTC.

This clonotype was detected many times. This chain joins TRBV7-2 and TRBJ2-2, with 11 bases matching TRBD2. The CDR3 totals 16 residues. Germline loops: CDR1 SGHTA, CDR2 FQGNSA. With 5 bases clipped from V and 5 bases from J, the junction kept 7 bases outside the gene matches. CDR3 in amino acids: CASSTRLAGTTGELFF. For the CDR3, the DNA is TGTGCCAGCAGCACGAGACTAGCGGGGACGACCGGGGAGCTGTTTTTT.

In its sample, this clonotype was seen many times. The chain links TRBV7-9 to TRBJ1-6; D not resolved. V lost 7 bases to trimming and J lost 7 bases, with 11 bases between them. Germline CDR1 and CDR2: SEHNR and FQNEAQ (reference sequence). The CDR3 extends over 13 amino acids. CDR3 region: CASKYTENSPLHF. The CDR3, as DNA: TGTGCCAGCAAATACACCGAGAATTCACCCCTCCACTTT.

The chain is built from TRBV20-1 and TRBJ1-5; D uncertain. The CDR3 extends over 16 amino acids. Germline-derived CDR1 and CDR2 are DFQATT and SNEGSKA (reference sequence). V shed 1 base and J shed 1 base, with 14 bases lying between them. The CDR3 nucleotides are TGCAGTGCTAGAGCTAACCCCGGTGGGAGCAATCAGCCCCAGCATTTT. It specifies CSARANPGGSNQPQHF.

Notes on this clonotype: Given a much more abundant clone one base away, this may be a read error. The V gene is TRBV12-3 or TRBV12-4, the J gene TRBJ2-5, with 9 bases that match TRBD1. CDR3 length: 13 amino acids. Here the CDR3 reads CASRQGALETQNF. CDR3 DNA: TGTGCCAGCAGACAGGGGGCTTTGGAGACCCAGAACTTC.

The J gene is TRBJ1-5, the V gene TRBV19; D remains ambiguous. The CDR3 consists of 18 residues. V was clipped by 0 bases and J by 1 base, with 16 bases between them. Germline V gives CDR1 LNHDA, CDR2 SQIVND (reference sequence). CDR3 in amino acids: CASSIDKRRVGSNQPQHF. CDR3 bases: TGTGCCAGTAGTATAGATAAGAGGCGGGTTGGGAGCAATCAGCCCCAGCATTTT. The full variable domain, in which reference TRBV19 and TRBJ1-5 provide the parts outside the CDR3, is DGGITQSPKYLFRKEGQNVTLSCEQNLNHDAMYWYRQDPGQGLRLIYYSQIVNDFQKGDIAEGYSVSREKKESFPLTVTSAQKNPTAFYLCASSIDKRRVGSNQPQHFGDGTRLSIL.

This clonotype was detected ten times or more. This chain joins TRBV7-6 and TRBJ2-1, with TRBD2 identical over 10 bases. Trimming removed 6 bases from V and 7 bases from J; junction bases left unmatched: 12. This CDR3 comprises 16 residues. Germline CDR1 reads SGHVS; CDR2 reads FNYEAQ. CDR3 coding DNA: TGTGCCAGCAGTTACCCCAGCGGGGGGGCGACTAATGAGCAGTTCTTC. The encoded protein is CASSYPSGGATNEQFF.

The chain combines TRBV20-1 with TRBJ2-1; 9 bases line up with TRBD1. There are 15 residues in the CDR3. CDR1 is DFQATT and CDR2 is SNEGSKA in the germline V gene (reference sequence). V lost 6 bases and J lost 5; bases outside the gene matches: 11. The CDR3 DNA is TGCAGTGCCTACGGGGGGACAGGGACCGACAATGAGCAGTTCTTC. This codes for CSAYGGTGTDNEQFF.

This clonotype was picked up many times. The rearrangement links TRBV4-1 to TRBJ1-1; maybe TRBD1 (6 bases). Germline CDR1 MGHRA, CDR2 YSYEKL. The CDR3 is made up of 15 amino acids. V was clipped by 6 bases and J by 4 bases, with 18 bases between them. CDR3 loop: CASSVSGGIPTEAFF. The CDR3, as DNA: TGCGCCAGCAGTGTTAGCGGGGGCATTCCCACTGAAGCTTTCTTT.

At least ten counts were recorded for this clonotype. The chain carries TRBV9 and TRBJ2-7, with 8 positions matching TRBD1. After removal of 3 bases from V and 4 bases from J, the junction contained 12 bases not matched to a gene. The length of the CDR3 is 16 residues. Germline loops: CDR1 SGDLS, CDR2 YYNGEE. The CDR3 nucleotides are TGTGCCAGCAGCGCCAGTTCCCCGGGACAGGATTACGAGCAGTACTTC. Its protein product is CASSASSPGQDYEQYF.

This clonotype was counted at least ten times. The chain has TRBV7-9 and TRBJ1-1; 10 bases line up with TRBD1. CDR3 length: 16 residues. Germline values: CDR1 SEHNR, CDR2 FQNEAQ (reference sequence). V was pared by 3 bases and J by 0 bases, with 4 bases of the junction left unmatched. Written as DNA, the CDR3 is TGTGCCAGCAGCTTTTTGGGACAGGGGATGAACACTGAAGCTTTCTTT. Protein: CASSFLGQGMNTEAFF. The complete variable domain, with remaining parts taken from reference TRBV7-9 and TRBJ1-1, reads DTGVSQNPRHKITKRGQNVTFRCDPISEHNRLYWYRQTLGQGPEFLTYFQNEAQLEKSRLLSDRFSAERPKGSFSTLEIQRTEQGDSAMYLCASSFLGQGMNTEAFFGQGTRLTVV.

The sample holds many counts of this clonotype. The chain is built from TRBV6-5 and TRBJ2-2; no clear D gene. Trimming pared 6 bases from V and 6 bases from J, leaving 11 bases between. The CDR3 consists of 13 residues. Germline V gives CDR1 MNHEY, CDR2 SVGAGI. The CDR3 bases are TGTGCCAGCAGAGGAATTAGTCCCGGGGAGCTGTTTTTT. Residues: CASRGISPGELFF.

V usage is TRBV20-1 and J usage is TRBJ2-1, with D perhaps given as TRBD1 or TRBD2 (5 bases each). The V end lost 3 bases, the J end lost 5 bases, and 17 bases lay between the germline ends. Per the germline V gene, CDR1 is DFQATT and CDR2 is SNEGSKA (reference sequence). The CDR3 has 15 residues. The CDR3 reads CSASPPGTANNEQFF. Here the CDR3 DNA reads TGCAGTGCTAGTCCTCCCGGGACCGCCAACAATGAGCAGTTCTTC.

This clonotype was detected ten times or more. The chain couples TRBV20-1 to TRBJ2-5; D not resolved. CDR3 length: 12 residues. With 0 bases removed from V and 5 bases from J, the gap between germline ends came to 7 bases. Germline V lookup: CDR1 DFQATT, CDR2 SNEGSKA (reference sequence). The CDR3 here is CSARDKWETQYF. In nucleotides, the CDR3 is TGCAGTGCTAGAGATAAGTGGGAGACCCAGTACTTC.

The sample holds many counts of this clonotype. The chain uses TRBV7-2 and TRBJ1-4, with 7 bases that match TRBD1. CDR1 is SGHTA and CDR2 is FQGNSA in the germline V gene. There are 16 residues in the CDR3. The trim removed 7 bases at V and 4 bases at J, leaving 12 bases unmatched. CDR3 region: CASTPLTGKGNEKLFF. The CDR3 DNA reads as TGTGCCAGCACCCCCTTGACAGGGAAGGGTAATGAAAAACTGTTTTTT.

This clonotype has a handful of counts. The V call is TRBV20-1, the J call TRBJ2-5, with D possibly TRBD2 on 5 matching bases. Germline values: CDR1 DFQATT, CDR2 SNEGSKA (reference sequence). V lost 5 bases, J lost 0 bases, and 13 bases lay in between. The CDR3 spans 14 residues. The CDR3 spells CSAVQLDNQETQYF. The DNA of the CDR3 is TGCAGTGCTGTCCAACTAGATAACCAAGAGACCCAGTACTTC.

This chain connects TRBV5-6 to TRBJ1-2; perhaps TRBD1 as D (5 bases). Deletions cut 0 bases from V and 2 bases from J, with 11 bases between. The CDR3 spans 15 residues. The germline V gene has CDR1 SGHDT and CDR2 YYEEEE. The CDR3 region is CASSLGQSRNYGYTF. The CDR3 bases are TGTGCCAGCAGCTTGGGACAGTCTAGAAACTATGGCTACACCTTC.

This clonotype was seen repeatedly, ten times or more. The V call is TRBV7-2, the J call TRBJ2-7; TRBD1 matches at 12 bases. CDR3 length: 15 amino acids. Germline-derived CDR1 and CDR2 are SGHTA and FQGNSA. J gave up 4 bases and V 4 bases, and 5 bases lay outside the gene matches. DNA for the CDR3: TGTGCCAGCAGCTACTCGGGACAGGGGGCTTACGAGCAGTACTTC. Its protein is CASSYSGQGAYEQYF.

Relative to its sample, this clonotype is medium-sized. This chain links TRBV7-2 with TRBJ2-6; D unclear. Germline CDR1 reads SGHTA; CDR2 reads FQGNSA. The CDR3 spans 15 residues. The V and J ends lost 5 bases and 0 bases respectively, with 8 bases between them. This CDR3 is CASSPQASGANVLTF. The CDR3 coding sequence is TGTGCCAGCAGCCCCCAGGCCTCTGGGGCCAACGTCCTGACTTTC.

This clonotype was seen ten or more times. This chain connects TRBV7-2 to TRBJ2-2, with 7 bases aligning to TRBD1. In germline, CDR1 is SGHTA, CDR2 FQGNSA. J was trimmed by 0 bases and V by 5 bases; bases with no gene match: 12. The length of the CDR3 is 18 residues. This CDR3 is CASSLVGTANANTGELFF. The CDR3 nucleotides read TGTGCCAGCAGCCTGGTTGGGACAGCCAACGCGAACACCGGGGAGCTGTTTTTT.

This clonotype showed up just a few times. This chain uses TRBV11-2 with TRBJ2-3; D ambiguous. Trimming removed 0 bases at V and 0 bases at J, with 13 bases between. Per germline, CDR1 SGHAT and CDR2 FQNNGV. The CDR3 covers 17 residues. CDR3 amino acids: CASSLEWQPSSTDTQYF. The CDR3 bases are TGTGCCAGCAGCTTAGAATGGCAGCCTTCGAGCACAGATACGCAGTATTTT. Full variable domain (missing parts from reference TRBV11-2 and TRBJ2-3): EAGVAQSPRYKIIEKRQSVAFWCNPISGHATLYWYQQILGQGPKLLIQFQNNGVVDDSQLPKDRFSAERLKGVDSTLKIQPAKLEDSAVYLCASSLEWQPSSTDTQYFGPGTRLTVL.

Many counts were recorded for this clonotype. The chain has TRBV28 and TRBJ2-5; 12 bases map to TRBD2. Germline-derived CDR1 and CDR2 are MDHEN and SYDVKM. This CDR3 spans 19 amino acids. J lost 2 bases, V lost 1 base, and 11 bases had no gene match. CDR3 protein: CASSLSPLLAGGFQETQYF. As DNA, the CDR3 is TGTGCCAGCAGTTTATCCCCCTTACTAGCGGGGGGTTTTCAAGAGACCCAGTACTTC.

This clonotype was seen at least ten times. The chain is built from TRBV20-1 and TRBJ1-4; 7 nucleotides match TRBD1. V lost 0 bases, J lost 14 bases, and 0 bases stayed unmatched. This CDR3 is 10 amino acids long. Germline-derived CDR1 and CDR2 are DFQATT and SNEGSKA (reference sequence). This chain's CDR3 is CSARDRGLFF. CDR3 bases: TGCAGTGCTAGAGACAGGGGGCTGTTTTTT.